This entry features one T cell receptor (beta chain) sequence. CDR1 and CDR2 (germline): LGHNA, YSLEER. The CDR3 consists of 13 residues. Trimming shortened V by 0 bases and J by 2 bases, and 4 bases separated the two germline ends. Original analysis: Counts of nucleated cells, estimated from reference gene primer amplification, were obtained. Sequencing was performed with immunoSEQ multiplex PCR; in TCRdb, only in-frame clones are kept and a portion is missing. Clone size and V and J calls were adopted from that table, with D and trimming inferred from the DNA. Of approximately 83,000 clones in the sample, around four fifths were seen once. These data belong to a study of blood T cell repertoires in COVID-19. About the research overall: The origin of the acute and convalescent COVID-19 samples was the United States, Italy and Spain.

The chain is built from TRBV4-3 and TRBJ1-1, with D uncertain. The sequencing input was peripheral blood. The TCR sequence derives from a man aged 50 or older with acute or convalescent COVID-19. The CDR3 sequence: CASSQDRNTEAFF. In DNA form, the CDR3 reads TGCGCCAGCAGCCAAGATAGAAACACTGAAGCTTTCTTT.